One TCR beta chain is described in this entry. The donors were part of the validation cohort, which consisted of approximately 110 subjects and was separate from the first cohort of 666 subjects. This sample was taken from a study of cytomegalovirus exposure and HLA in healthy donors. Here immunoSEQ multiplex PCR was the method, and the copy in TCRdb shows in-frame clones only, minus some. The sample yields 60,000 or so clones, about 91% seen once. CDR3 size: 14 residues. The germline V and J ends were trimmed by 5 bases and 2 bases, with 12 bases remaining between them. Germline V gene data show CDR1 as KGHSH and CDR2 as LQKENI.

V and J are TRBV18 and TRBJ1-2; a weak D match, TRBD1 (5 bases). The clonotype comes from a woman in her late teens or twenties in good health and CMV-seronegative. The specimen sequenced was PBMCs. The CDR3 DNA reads TGTGCCAGCTCATCTAGGACACAGAACTATGGCTACACCTTC. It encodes CASSSRTQNYGYTF.